Here is one T cell receptor (beta chain) with its context. No antigen is known for it. The data were taken from a study of lymphopenia after photon versus proton radiotherapy. Data came from immunoSEQ multiplex PCR; TCRdb stores just in-frame clones and leaves some out. This sample has about 160,000 clones, with about 85% found just once. CDR3 length: 12 residues. Whole-study findings and limits: Proton therapy kept repertoires fairly stable, unlike photons, which gained effector/memory cells.

The source of this sequence is a man aged 50-60 years with gastric cancer. The chain couples TRBV21-1 to TRBJ2-1; TRBD1 is taken as the D call from the table, unchecked against the DNA. TRBV21-1 is a known pseudogene. This specimen consisted of peripheral blood, obtained from a patient treated with photon-based radiotherapy. The CDR3, as DNA: TGTGCCAGCGGGGCTAAGTACAATGAGCAGTTCTTC. Residues: CASGAKYNEQFF.